This TCR beta chain was found in a study of cytomegalovirus exposure and HLA in healthy donors. Repertoires were generated with immunoSEQ multiplex PCR, while TCRdb's copy carries only in-frame clones and drops some. The sample lists 250,000 to 400,000 clones, about nine tenths seen once, with approximately 1.2% in the top ten. Points from the study as a whole: Some TCR beta chains (around 160 of them) were listed as cytomegalovirus-associated. While the bulk of TCR sequences proved rare, some public TCRs turned up in many donors.

In germline, CDR1 is SGHTA, CDR2 FQGTGA. The CDR3 covers 14 residues. About this clone itself: What it recognizes is unknown. The junction departs from the called germline gene at one end, perhaps through a read error.

The chain is built from TRBV7-3 and TRBJ1-6; possibly TRBD1 for D (5 bases). The specimen sequenced was PBMCs. The TCR was taken from a woman aged 25-40 years in good health and CMV-seropositive. CDR3 region: CASSITGALSPLHF. The CDR3 DNA is TGTGCCAGCAGCATAACCGGGGCCCTATCACCCCTCCACTTT.